The 23 T cell receptor beta chains reported below all come from one sample, sequenced in a study of response to subunit inactivated influenza vaccine. TCRdb ran MiXCR on the RT-PCR reads and lists one entry per CDR3 protein. The data contain roughly 760,000 distinct CDR3 sequences, 21% of them singletons. Material: PBMCs from blood, obtained approximately 5 days after vaccination. The receptors shown here come from a middle-aged man who received an inactivated influenza vaccine.

This clonotype appeared a few times. The genes are TRBV7-9 and TRBJ2-7; no definite D call. CDR3 length: 15 amino acids. CDR1 and CDR2 from the germline V gene are SEHNR and FQNEAQ (reference sequence). Trimming took off 2 bases at V and 2 bases at J, with 13 bases between the two ends. CDR3 nucleotides: TGTGCCAGCAGCTTACGGTCATCACCTCCCTACGAGCAGTACTTC. Its protein is CASSLRSSPPYEQYF. Full variable domain (outside the CDR3, taken from reference TRBV7-9 and TRBJ2-7): DTGVSQNPRHKITKRGQNVTFRCDPISEHNRLYWYRQTLGQGPEFLTYFQNEAQLEKSRLLSDRFSAERPKGSFSTLEIQRTEQGDSAMYLCASSLRSSPPYEQYFGPGTRLTVT.

V usage is TRBV4-1 and J usage is TRBJ1-2, with 7 bases identical to TRBD1. The germline V gene encodes CDR1 MGHRA and CDR2 YSYEKL. The CDR3 loop spans 15 amino acids. The J segment lost 1 base and the V segment lost 3 bases, leaving 5 bases of the junction unmatched. In DNA form, the CDR3 reads TGCGCCAGCAGCCAGCCCGACAGGGATAACTATGGCTACACCTTC. Translating gives CASSQPDRDNYGYTF.

This chain links TRBV7-9 with TRBJ1-6, with 11 bases fitting TRBD1. The CDR3 runs to 16 residues. Germline V lookup: CDR1 SEHNR, CDR2 FQNEAQ (reference sequence). V lost 4 bases and J lost 3; bases outside the gene matches: 2. The DNA for the CDR3 is TGTGCCAGCAGCTCAGGGACAGGGGGCTATAATTCACCCCTCCACTTT. This translates into CASSSGTGGYNSPLHF.

The gene calls are TRBV9 and TRBJ1-1; perhaps TRBD1 as D (5 bases). From germline, CDR1 is SGDLS and CDR2 YYNGEE. This CDR3 comprises 13 residues. Trimming left V 6 bases short and J 4 bases short, with 13 bases between. CDR3 in amino acids: CASTPRGATEAFF. CDR3 bases: TGTGCCAGCACCCCCCGAGGGGCCACTGAAGCTTTCTTT.

This sequence joins TRBV11-2 and TRBJ2-7, with a possible D match to TRBD2 (5 bases). V was shortened by 2 bases and J by 2 bases, with 13 bases between the two germline ends. This CDR3 is built from 15 residues. Germline V gene sequence: CDR1 SGHAT, CDR2 FQNNGV. The CDR3 DNA reads TGTGCCAGCAGCTTATTATCTGGGAGAACCTACGAGCAGTACTTC. It codes for CASSLLSGRTYEQYF.

This chain connects TRBV20-1 to TRBJ2-1, with a tentative D call TRBD2 (5 bases). The CDR3 length is 15 residues. V dropped 6 bases and J dropped 8 bases, with 23 bases sitting between them. Germline lookup yields CDR1 DFQATT and CDR2 SNEGSKA (reference sequence). The CDR3 DNA sequence: TGCAGTGCGTCGTTATACGGACTCAATCCGGATGAGCAGTTCTTC. It codes for CSASLYGLNPDEQFF.

The chain recombines TRBV4-2 with TRBJ2-7; TRBD2 agrees at 7 bases. Trimming cost V 0 bases and J 0 bases; bases outside gene matches: 8. The CDR3 is 17 residues long. CDR1 is LGHNA and CDR2 is YNFKEQ in the germline V gene. The CDR3 here is CASSQDSGSTLSYEQYF. As DNA, the CDR3 is TGTGCCAGCAGCCAAGATAGCGGGTCCACCCTCTCCTACGAGCAGTACTTC.

This clonotype has a handful of counts. J is TRBJ2-5 and V is TRBV5-1; TRBD2 matches at 11 bases. The germline V gene has CDR1 SGHRS and CDR2 YFSETQ. V gave up 0 bases and J gave up 1 base; unmatched junction bases: 8. This CDR3 has 18 residues. CDR3 DNA sequence: TGCGCCAGCAGCTTGGGTCAACTAGCGGGGGCGTTCCAAGAGACCCAGTACTTC. This encodes CASSLGQLAGAFQETQYF.

The table lists this clonotype with a few counts. The rearrangement joins TRBV3-1 to TRBJ2-5; 8 nucleotides line up with TRBD2. The CDR3 has 16 amino acids. CDR1 and CDR2 from the germline V gene are LGHDT and YNNKEL (reference sequence). V lost 0 bases to trimming and J lost 1 base; unmatched junction nucleotides: 4. CDR3: CASSQDQRGTQETQYF. Written as DNA, the CDR3 is TGTGCCAGCAGCCAAGATCAGCGGGGGACCCAAGAGACCCAGTACTTC.

In this sample, this clonotype turned up many times. The V gene is TRBV5-1, the J gene TRBJ1-1; 7 bases align to TRBD1. Germline lookup yields CDR1 SGHRS and CDR2 YFSETQ. CDR3 length: 15 residues. J gave up 1 base and V 3 bases, and 6 bases lay outside the gene matches. The CDR3 region has the DNA TGCGCCAGCAGCTGGACGACAGGGCAGAACACTGAAGCTTTCTTT. Translating it yields CASSWTTGQNTEAFF. Supplemented by reference TRBV5-1 and TRBJ1-1, the full variable domain reads KAGVTQTPRYLIKTRGQQVTLSCSPISGHRSVSWYQQTPGQGLQFLFEYFSETQRNKGNFPGRFSGRQFSNSRSEMNVSTLELGDSALYLCASSWTTGQNTEAFFGQGTRLTVV.

The sample holds a few counts of this clonotype. This chain uses TRBV29-1 with TRBJ2-7; D is uncertain. The CDR3 extends over 14 amino acids. Germline CDR1 is SQVTM and CDR2 is ANQGSEA. Between the trimmed V and J ends, which lost 4 bases and 1 base, there was a span of 14 bases. The CDR3 DNA is TGCAGCGTTGTTTTTCTGTTAGGGTCCTACGAGCAGTACTTC. It encodes CSVVFLLGSYEQYF.

In this sample, this clonotype turned up a few times. J is TRBJ2-3 and V is TRBV5-1, with a tentative D call TRBD2 (6 bases). Germline lookup yields CDR1 SGHRS and CDR2 YFSETQ. The CDR3 runs 16 residues. The V end lost 1 base, the J end lost 0 bases, and 12 bases lay between the germline ends. The CDR3 nucleotides are TGCGCCAGCAGCTTGCCGGGAGCGGCTAGCACAGATACGCAGTATTTT. It specifies CASSLPGAASTDTQYF.

This clonotype was seen more than once but under ten times. The rearrangement uses TRBV20-1 and TRBJ2-2; TRBD2 might be the D (5 bases). The CDR3 consists of 13 residues. CDR1 DFQATT and CDR2 SNEGSKA come from the germline V gene (reference sequence). Between the trimmed V and J ends, which lost 5 bases and 6 bases, there was a span of 13 bases. This chain's CDR3 is CSAQDYSPGELFF. The CDR3 region has the DNA TGCAGTGCTCAAGACTACTCCCCCGGGGAGCTGTTTTTT.

In its sample, this clonotype was seen a few times. V is TRBV5-5 and J is TRBJ2-3; D gene unclear. Trimming shortened V by 2 bases and J by 2 bases, and 9 bases separated the two germline ends. Germline V lookup: CDR1 SGHKS, CDR2 YYEKEE (reference sequence). This CDR3 spans 14 amino acids. CDR3: CASSFLTTTDTQYF. The CDR3 region has the DNA TGTGCCAGCAGCTTCCTCACTACCACAGATACGCAGTATTTT.

A few counts support this clonotype. The chain joins TRBV12-5 to TRBJ2-1, with D tentatively TRBD2 (5 bases). V lost 7 bases to trimming and J lost 2 bases, with 15 bases between them. The CDR3 is made up of 15 amino acids. Germline CDR1 and CDR2: LGHNT and FRNRAP. Here the CDR3 DNA reads TGTGCTAGTGTCAGAGATATCGGGGCCTACAATGAGCAGTTCTTC. Encoded protein: CASVRDIGAYNEQFF.

The gene calls are TRBV7-9 and TRBJ2-1, with TRBD2 identical over 9 bases. The CDR3 runs to 15 residues. J lost 9 bases, V lost 5 bases, and 11 bases had no gene match. The germline gives CDR1 SEHNR, CDR2 FQNEAQ (reference sequence). The CDR3 bases are TGTGCCAGCAGCCAAGAGGGACTAGCTCTCGTTGAGCAGTTCTTC. This translates into CASSQEGLALVEQFF. Based on the CDR3 plus reference TRBV7-9 and TRBJ2-1, the full variable domain is DTGVSQNPRHKITKRGQNVTFRCDPISEHNRLYWYRQTLGQGPEFLTYFQNEAQLEKSRLLSDRFSAERPKGSFSTLEIQRTEQGDSAMYLCASSQEGLALVEQFFGPGTRLTVL.

The chain uses TRBV6-2 or TRBV6-3 and TRBJ2-7; D gene unclear. CDR3 size: 14 residues. Germline CDR1 MNHEY, CDR2 SVGEGT. Trimming took off 2 bases at V and 1 base at J, with 9 bases between the two ends. CDR3 in amino acids: CASSYLLTSYEQYF. CDR3 coding DNA: TGTGCCAGCAGTTACCTACTTACGTCCTACGAGCAGTACTTC.

The chain employs TRBV6-2 or TRBV6-3 and TRBJ2-5, with 7 positions matching TRBD2. J was trimmed by 0 bases and V by 5 bases; bases with no gene match: 12. This CDR3 has 17 amino acids. Germline assignment: CDR1 MNHEY and CDR2 SVGEGT. The CDR3 is CASSLWASGTYQETQYF. The CDR3 coding sequence is TGTGCCAGCAGTCTCTGGGCTAGCGGCACTTACCAAGAGACCCAGTACTTC.

This clonotype was found many times. The CDR3 protein is CSARVAARVYNEQFF. The DNA of the CDR3 is TGCAGTGCTAGAGTAGCGGCCAGGGTGTACAATGAGCAGTTCTTC. The chain has TRBV20-1 and TRBJ2-1; a possible D gene is TRBD2 (6 bases). Trimming removed 1 base at V and 4 bases at J, with 14 bases between. The CDR3 is 15 amino acids. The germline V gene encodes CDR1 DFQATT and CDR2 SNEGSKA (reference sequence).

This clonotype was seen at least ten times. The chain carries TRBV7-2 and TRBJ2-1; no clear D. Trimming shortened V by 3 bases and J by 9 bases, and 18 bases separated the two germline ends. This CDR3 is 15 amino acids long. The V gene's germline CDR1 is SGHTA and CDR2 FQGNSA. CDR3 nucleotides: TGTGCCAGCAGCTTCACGTCGACGCCCGAAGGTGAGCAGTTCTTC. It yields the protein CASSFTSTPEGEQFF.

The V call is TRBV20-1, the J call TRBJ2-7; D not certain. The germline gives CDR1 DFQATT, CDR2 SNEGSKA (reference sequence). Trimming took off 0 bases at V and 4 bases at J, with 13 bases between the two ends. This CDR3 has 14 amino acids. For the CDR3, the DNA is TGCAGTGCTAGAGATCTTCTCAGACCTTACGAGCAGTACTTC. Protein: CSARDLLRPYEQYF.

There are a few counts of this clonotype. This rearrangement joins TRBV4-1 to TRBJ2-5; 7 nucleotides align to TRBD2. Germline V gene data show CDR1 as MGHRA and CDR2 as YSYEKL. The V gene end was trimmed by 1 base and the J gene end by 5 bases; junction bases not matched to a gene: 10. The CDR3 is 16 residues long. The CDR3 nucleotides are TGCGCCAGCAGCCAAGGACAGAGCGGGGTTCGGGAGACCCAGTACTTC. It specifies CASSQGQSGVRETQYF.

This clonotype was detected only a few times. This chain joins TRBV20-1 and TRBJ2-1; 8 bases match TRBD1. The junction had 7 bases not matched to a gene; V was cut back by 0 bases and J by 6 bases. The CDR3 is made up of 15 amino acids. Germline CDR1 DFQATT, CDR2 SNEGSKA (reference sequence). Here the CDR3 reads CSARDSRTGLNEQFF. DNA for the CDR3: TGCAGTGCTAGAGATTCCCGGACAGGGCTCAATGAGCAGTTCTTC.